Below, 21 T cell receptor beta chains from the same sample are listed, as sequenced in a study of high-grade serous ovarian cancer treatment subgroups. Repertoires were generated with immunoSEQ multiplex PCR, while TCRdb's copy carries only in-frame clones and drops some. The sample lists around 8,100 clones; 60% to 85% were seen once. Tumor samples were taken before definitive surgery or chemotherapy. The sequencing sample was made of tumor tissue. These TCRs come from a human donor with high-grade serous ovarian cancer.

This sequence joins TRBV7-2 and TRBJ2-7, with 11 bases matching TRBD2. CDR1 SGHTA and CDR2 FQGNSA come from the germline V gene. The ends lost 3 bases at V and 0 bases at J; junction bases unmatched: 7. CDR3 size: 17 residues. CDR3 in amino acids: CASSFTSGGLSSYEQYF. The CDR3 region has the DNA TGTGCCAGCAGCTTCACTAGCGGGGGCCTTAGCTCCTACGAGCAGTACTTC.

This clone occurred once. V gene TRBV6-6 combines with J gene TRBJ1-1; D is possibly TRBD1 (5 bases). This CDR3 contains 13 residues. Trimming took off 6 bases at V and 5 bases at J, with 13 bases between the two ends. CDR1 is MNHNY and CDR2 is SVGAGI in the germline V gene (reference sequence). The CDR3 is CASRTSRETEAFF. CDR3 DNA: TGTGCCAGCAGAACAAGCAGGGAGACTGAAGCTTTCTTT.

This clone was recorded once. The V and J genes are TRBV11-3 and TRBJ2-7; 10 bases are a match to TRBD1. Germline values: CDR1 SGHNT, CDR2 YENEEA. The CDR3 contains 15 residues. The J segment lost 3 bases and the V segment lost 5 bases, leaving 7 bases of the junction unmatched. The CDR3 DNA is TGTGCCAGCAGCCCGGGACAGGGGTTGGGCTACGAGCAGTACTTC. Its translation: CASSPGQGLGYEQYF.

Remarks on this clone: The sample has other DNA sequences that encode this CDR3 too. The chain links TRBV6-5 to TRBJ2-7; tentatively, D is TRBD1 (5 bases). Germline CDR1 reads MNHEY; CDR2 reads SVGAGI. CDR3 length: 15 residues. V was pared by 0 bases and J by 3 bases, with 12 bases between. CDR3 sequence: CASSYSVGRVYEQYF. The CDR3 DNA is TGTGCCAGCAGTTACTCGGTGGGCAGGGTCTACGAGCAGTACTTC.

This clone was recorded only once. This rearrangement joins TRBV28 to TRBJ1-1; maybe TRBD1 (6 bases). CDR1 and CDR2 from the germline V gene are MDHEN and SYDVKM. Trimming pared 7 bases from V and 1 base from J, leaving 13 bases between. This CDR3 region has 14 residues. The CDR3 sequence is CASTSGGRNTEAFF. The CDR3 nucleotides read TGTGCCAGCACATCTGGGGGGCGGAACACTGAAGCTTTCTTT.

This clone was seen just once. V usage is TRBV27 and J usage is TRBJ1-6, with D maybe TRBD1 (6 bases). This CDR3 spans 14 amino acids. Germline assignment: CDR1 MNHEY and CDR2 SMNVEV (reference sequence). V dropped 3 bases and J dropped 5 bases, with 8 bases sitting between them. CDR3 sequence reads: CASSFGQHNSPLHF. The CDR3 nucleotides are TGTGCCAGCAGTTTCGGACAGCATAATTCACCCCTCCACTTT.

The rearrangement links TRBV6-1 to TRBJ1-2; D might be TRBD1 (5 bases). This CDR3 is built from 15 residues. V was cut by 2 bases and J by 6 bases, with 16 bases left in between. Germline-derived CDR1 and CDR2 are MNHNS and SASEGT. The CDR3 region has the DNA TGTGCCAGCAGTGAATTGGGGGGGATCCCCAATGGCTACACCTTC. As protein: CASSELGGIPNGYTF.

The chain carries TRBV5-6 and TRBJ1-2; 7 bases match TRBD1. V lost 4 bases to trimming and J lost 8 bases; unmatched junction nucleotides: 5. The CDR3 has 12 residues. Per germline, CDR1 SGHDT and CDR2 YYEEEE. This CDR3 reads CASSIGTVGYTF. In DNA, the CDR3 is TGTGCCAGCAGCATAGGGACAGTCGGCTACACCTTC.

V gene TRBV9 combines with J gene TRBJ1-2; maybe TRBD1 (5 bases). Germline CDR1 SGDLS, CDR2 YYNGEE. The V and J ends lost 4 bases and 6 bases respectively, with 13 bases between them. The CDR3 consists of 13 residues. This CDR3 reads CASSLGERDGYTF. DNA for the CDR3: TGTGCCAGCAGCTTGGGGGAACGGGATGGCTACACCTTC.

The chain combines TRBV28 with TRBJ1-3, with no clear D. This CDR3 has 16 amino acids. Looked up from germline, CDR1 is MDHEN and CDR2 is SYDVKM. Trimming left V 2 bases short and J 0 bases short, with 11 bases between. CDR3 coding DNA: TGTGCCAGCAGTTTAAGGTCCGGTGGCTCTGGAAACACCATATATTTT. Translated: CASSLRSGGSGNTIYF.

V and J are TRBV29-1 and TRBJ2-7; 12 bases are shared with TRBD2. The length of the CDR3 is 14 residues. Germline V gives CDR1 SQVTM, CDR2 ANQGSEA. With V trimmed by 7 bases and J by 5 bases, 9 bases remained unmatched. In nucleotides, the CDR3 is TGCAGCGCGTCTAGCGGGGGGGCTTGGAACGAGCAGTACTTC. Translating gives CSASSGGAWNEQYF.

The chain uses TRBV10-3 and TRBJ2-1, with D perhaps matching TRBD1 (5 bases). V shed 6 bases and J shed 0 bases, with 12 bases lying between them. Germline assignment: CDR1 ENHRY and CDR2 SYGVKD. This CDR3 has 15 residues. This CDR3 is CAIRTQESSYNEQFF. CDR3 sequence (DNA): TGTGCCATCAGAACACAGGAGAGCTCCTACAATGAGCAGTTCTTC.

The genes are TRBV2 and TRBJ1-5; 9 nucleotides match TRBD1. CDR1 and CDR2 from the germline V gene are SNHLY and FYNNEI. This CDR3 contains 15 residues. V lost 5 bases, J lost 2 bases, and 4 bases stayed unmatched. CDR3 bases: TGTGCCAGCAGTCTGACAGGGGGGGGCAATCAGCCCCAGCATTTT. This sequence encodes CASSLTGGGNQPQHF.

The CDR3 sequence is CASFSYNEQFF. Written as DNA, the CDR3 is TGTGCCAGCTTCAGCTACAATGAGCAGTTCTTC. J is TRBJ2-1 and V is TRBV6-6; D unresolved. This CDR3 is 11 amino acids long. The germline V gene encodes CDR1 MNHNY and CDR2 SVGAGI (reference sequence). V lost 8 bases and J lost 3, with 5 bases in between.

This rearrangement joins TRBV28 to TRBJ2-5; 8 bases line up with TRBD1. Per germline, CDR1 MDHEN and CDR2 SYDVKM. The CDR3 is 14 residues long. J gave up 5 bases and V 3 bases, and 5 bases lay outside the gene matches. CDR3 loop: CASSFRGLGETQYF. For the CDR3, the DNA is TGTGCCAGCAGTTTCAGGGGGCTGGGGGAGACCCAGTACTTC.

The CDR3 sequence: CASSPTQTGDYTDTQYF. CDR3 sequence (DNA): TGTGCCAGCAGCCCCACCCAGACAGGGGACTACACAGATACGCAGTATTTT. The J gene is TRBJ2-3, the V gene TRBV9, with D maybe TRBD1 (8 bases). The germline V and J ends were trimmed by 4 bases and 2 bases, with 20 bases remaining between them. CDR1 is SGDLS and CDR2 is YYNGEE in the germline V gene. The CDR3 loop spans 17 amino acids.

The chain employs TRBV5-6 and TRBJ2-3, with D tentatively TRBD2 (7 bases). The germline CDR1 and CDR2 sequences are SGHDT and YYEEEE. This CDR3 contains 15 residues. V gave up 1 base and J gave up 4 bases, with 13 bases separating them. The CDR3 sequence is CASSLYGGQADTQYF. CDR3 sequence (DNA): TGTGCCAGCAGCTTGTACGGGGGGCAAGCAGATACGCAGTATTTT.

This clone was observed a handful of times. The chain combines TRBV6-4 with TRBJ2-1; no clear D. From germline, CDR1 is MRHNA and CDR2 SNTAGT. V was trimmed by 6 bases and J by 0 bases, leaving 12 bases between them. The CDR3 length is 15 residues. CDR3 bases: TGTGCCAGCAGCCCTAGGGCTCACTCCTACAATGAGCAGTTCTTC. It yields the protein CASSPRAHSYNEQFF.

V and J are TRBV4-3 and TRBJ2-7; D call uncertain. Germline V gene lookup returns CDR1 LGHNA and CDR2 YSLEER. This CDR3 is built from 16 residues. Trimming removed 4 bases at V and 0 bases at J, with 16 bases between. CDR3: CASSPPVVRGSYEQYF. The CDR3 nucleotides are TGCGCCAGCAGCCCCCCCGTGGTCCGCGGCTCCTACGAGCAGTACTTC.

This CDR3 is CASSEGGARDLDTQYF. CDR3 sequence (DNA): TGTGCCAGCAGTGAAGGGGGGGCGCGGGATCTGGATACGCAGTATTTT. This chain connects TRBV2 to TRBJ2-3; D assignment may be TRBD1 or TRBD2 (6 bases each). Germline assignment: CDR1 SNHLY and CDR2 FYNNEI. The CDR3 sequence is 16 residues long. Trimming removed 1 base at V and 6 bases at J, with 17 bases between.

The chain is built from TRBV12-5 and TRBJ2-1; D call uncertain. Germline-derived CDR1 and CDR2 are LGHNT and FRNRAP. Trimming took off 0 bases at V and 4 bases at J, with 7 bases between the two ends. CDR3 length: 14 amino acids. The DNA for the CDR3 is TGTGCTAGTGGTTTGGTGGGTGGTTACAATGAGCAGTTCTTC. This sequence encodes CASGLVGGYNEQFF.